This TCR beta chain is from a study of HIV-infected patients and healthy controls. In its sample, this clonotype was seen many times. Trimming stripped 7 bases from V and 0 bases from J, with 15 bases between. The CDR3 is 15 residues long. Reverse transcription used around 500 ng RNA and constant-region primers for alpha and beta. Using multiplexing indices, alpha and beta chain libraries were generated apart by chain-specific third strand synthesis. TCRdb ran MiXCR on the 5' RACE reads and lists one entry per CDR3 protein. The table records over 10,000 distinct CDR3 sequences, about 5.1% of them present only once. Whole blood was used without fractionation, so all unsorted peripheral T cells were included.

This TCR derives from an adult in good health. The sequencing sample was made of blood. The chain employs TRBV12-3 or TRBV12-4 and TRBJ1-1, with D perhaps matching TRBD1 (6 bases). The CDR3 spells CASTSGGIMNTEAFF. For the CDR3, the DNA is TGTGCCAGCACCTCGGGGGGCATCATGAACACTGAAGCTTTCTTT.